This is a list of T cell receptor beta chains from one sample in a study of T cell responses to AZD1222 COVID-19 vaccine. TCRdb's table, derived via immunoSEQ multiplex PCR, lists solely in-frame clones and lacks some. Of 100,000 or so clones listed, 70% to 90% are singletons. This specimen consisted of peripheral blood, obtained on day 0 of AZD1222 vaccination. These receptors were obtained from an adult in good health. Each CDR3 is given with its conserved first and last residue. D genes are given only for firm matches. Rows give clone size only sometimes, using once, few, many, or a class for an expanded clone.

TRBJ2-1 | TRBV5-4 | TRBD2 | NA | TGTGCCAGCAGTCCGAGCGGGGGGTTCATCCATGAGCAGTTCTTC | CASSPSGGFIHEQFF
TRBJ1-6 | TRBV5-6 | NA | NA | TGTGCCAGCAGCTTGGGGGGCTCCTATAATTCACCCCTCCACTTT | CASSLGGSYNSPLHF
TRBJ1-2 | TRBV12-3/TRBV12-4 | NA | NA | TGTGCCAGCAGTTCGAGCCCCGGAGCATTTGACACCTTC | CASSSSPGAFDTF
TRBJ2-1 | TRBV9 | NA | few | TGTGCCAGCAGCGTAGTCGGTAACAATGAGCAGTTCTTC | CASSVVGNNEQFF
TRBJ2-3 | TRBV11-1 | NA | few | TGTGCCAGCAGCCCTCGGACAGCCCCTAGGGGAGATACGCAGTATTTT | CASSPRTAPRGDTQYF
TRBJ2-5 | TRBV21-1 | NA | NA | TGTGCCAGCAGCAAAGGTCGGCGGGAGGGCATATGGGAGACCCAGTACTTC | CASSKGRREGIWETQYF
TRBJ1-2 | TRBV5-6 | NA | NA | TGTGCCAGCGAGAACCCAAGGCGTAACTATGGCTACACCTTC | CASENPRRNYGYTF
TRBJ1-3 | TRBV12-3/TRBV12-4 | NA | NA | TGTGCCACCTTCCGGGACGAAATATATTTT | CATFRDEIYF
TRBJ2-5 | TRBV11-3 | NA | NA | TGTGCCAGCAGCTTAGATTCAGGGCTCCAAGAGACCCAGTACTTC | CASSLDSGLQETQYF
TRBJ2-7 | TRBV7-9 | NA | once | TGTGCCAGCAGCTCACAGCTACATCCCTACGAGCAGTACTTC | CASSSQLHPYEQYF
TRBJ1-1 | TRBV27 | NA | NA | TGTGCCAGCAGGAAACCCCAGCGGAACACTGAAGCTTTCTTT | CASRKPQRNTEAFF
TRBJ2-1 | TRBV5-4 | NA | NA | TGTGCCAGCAGCTTCTCAAGGGAGCAGTTCTTC | CASSFSREQFF